Listed below are T cell receptor beta chains from one sample, sequenced in a study of T cells after yellow fever vaccination. TCRdb re-called the 5' RACE reads with MiXCR, one entry per CDR3 protein. The profile covers more than 350,000 distinct CDR3 sequences, with 11% appearing a single time and more than 15% taken by the ten largest. This material consisted of PBMCs, taken on the day of the first yellow fever vaccination. The receptors come from a man aged 18 to 29 who received the YFV17D yellow fever vaccine. Both conserved end residues are part of each CDR3. The order of the fields is CDR3 DNA, CDR3 protein, J gene, V gene, D gene, clone size. The D gene is left open where the match is weak. Rows may omit the clone size; those that give it use once, few, many or a size class.

DNA: TGTGCCAGCAGTTACCCCAACACTGAAGCTTTCTTT
CDR3: CASSYPNTEAFF
J: TRBJ1-1
V: TRBV6-6
D: NA
size: few

DNA: TGTGCCAGTAGTATTGCCAGGGGATACAATGAGCAGTTCTTC
CDR3: CASSIARGYNEQFF
J: TRBJ2-1
V: TRBV19
D: NA
size: NA

DNA: TGCGCCAGCAGGCCAGAATCGACTAGCGGGGCTTACAATGAGCAGTTCTTC
CDR3: CASRPESTSGAYNEQFF
J: TRBJ2-1
V: TRBV4-1
D: TRBD2
size: few

DNA: TGTGCCAGCAGCTTAGAGGGACTAGCGGCAATTGGCGCAGATACGCAGTATTTT
CDR3: CASSLEGLAAIGADTQYF
J: TRBJ2-3
V: TRBV11-1
D: TRBD2
size: few

DNA: TGCAGTGCTATAACAGGATTTTCAATCGGTGGCTACACCTTC
CDR3: CSAITGFSIGGYTF
J: TRBJ1-2
V: TRBV20-1
D: NA
size: NA

DNA: TGTGCCAGCAGTGCCCCCCGGTCTCTTAATGAGCAGTTCTTC
CDR3: CASSAPRSLNEQFF
J: TRBJ2-1
V: TRBV25-1
D: NA
size: NA

DNA: TGTGCCAGCAGTTTGGGAGGGAGGCGTGAAGCTTTCTTT
CDR3: CASSLGGRREAFF
J: TRBJ1-1
V: TRBV12-3/TRBV12-4
D: NA
size: many

DNA: TGTGCCTGGACTACCGGGGGGGGAGCTAACTATGGCTACACCTTC
CDR3: CAWTTGGGANYGYTF
J: TRBJ1-2
V: TRBV30
D: NA
size: few

DNA: TGTGCCAGCAGCCAAGGAGGTCCCACAGATACGCAGTATTTT
CDR3: CASSQGGPTDTQYF
J: TRBJ2-3
V: TRBV4-2
D: NA
size: NA

DNA: TGCGCCAGCGCCCAGGGACTAGCGGGGGCTGGAGATACGCAGTATTTT
CDR3: CASAQGLAGAGDTQYF
J: TRBJ2-3
V: TRBV5-1
D: TRBD2
size: NA

DNA: TGTGCCAGCGCACCCCGGCCAGGGGGCCAAGATACGCAGTATTTT
CDR3: CASAPRPGGQDTQYF
J: TRBJ2-3
V: TRBV19
D: TRBD1
size: few

DNA: TGCGCCAGCAGTCAAGATGACAGGGAGGAAGGCGAGCAGTACTTC
CDR3: CASSQDDREEGEQYF
J: TRBJ2-7
V: TRBV23-1
D: NA
size: few

DNA: TGTGCCAGCAGTGAGAGTGGGACACGGTTTTACGAGCAGTACTTC
CDR3: CASSESGTRFYEQYF
J: TRBJ2-7
V: TRBV2
D: NA
size: NA

DNA: TGCGCCAGCAGCTGGCAGATTCTAGCGGGCTCCTACAATGAGCAGTTCTTC
CDR3: CASSWQILAGSYNEQFF
J: TRBJ2-1
V: TRBV5-1
D: TRBD2
size: many

DNA: TGTGCCAGCACTTTCAGGGCGGGGCTAGCGGGGGGGAGCTCCTACAATGAGCAGTTCTTC
CDR3: CASTFRAGLAGGSSYNEQFF
J: TRBJ2-1
V: TRBV12-3/TRBV12-4
D: TRBD2
size: few

DNA: TGTGCCAGCAGAAGGGGGGACGGATCTTATAGCAATCAGCCCCAGCATTTT
CDR3: CASRRGDGSYSNQPQHF
J: TRBJ1-5
V: TRBV6-1
D: NA
size: NA

DNA: TGCGCCAGCAGCTTAAAACAGGGTATTTTCCCAGATACGCAGTATTTT
CDR3: CASSLKQGIFPDTQYF
J: TRBJ2-3
V: TRBV5-1
D: NA
size: NA

DNA: TGCAGTGCTAGAGCCCCCAACGGGGAAGGCGGCTACACCTTC
CDR3: CSARAPNGEGGYTF
J: TRBJ1-2
V: TRBV20-1
D: NA
size: few

DNA: TGTGCCAGCAGCGGGGACAGGGCCTTGAACACTGAAGCTTTCTTT
CDR3: CASSGDRALNTEAFF
J: TRBJ1-1
V: TRBV5-4
D: TRBD1
size: NA

DNA: TGTGCCAGCAGCCAGGCCCAAGGGCAAGAGACCCAGTACTTC
CDR3: CASSQAQGQETQYF
J: TRBJ2-5
V: TRBV3-1
D: NA
size: many

DNA: TGCGCCAGCAGCTTGGGGCTCCATTCTTGGGACAATGAGCAGTTCTTC
CDR3: CASSLGLHSWDNEQFF
J: TRBJ2-1
V: TRBV5-1
D: NA
size: NA

DNA: TGTGCCACCAGCAGAGCCGGGGCAGGCACCGGGGAGCTGTTTTTT
CDR3: CATSRAGAGTGELFF
J: TRBJ2-2
V: TRBV15
D: NA
size: few

DNA: TGTGCCAGCAGCTCAGAGACAGAGCAGTACTTC
CDR3: CASSSETEQYF
J: TRBJ2-7
V: TRBV7-8
D: NA
size: NA

DNA: TGTGCCAGCAGCTTAGACCCCCCCCGGGAGCAGTACTTC
CDR3: CASSLDPPREQYF
J: TRBJ2-7
V: TRBV7-2
D: NA
size: NA

DNA: TGTGCCAGCAGCACGACAGGGGCGGTTGGCTACACCTTC
CDR3: CASSTTGAVGYTF
J: TRBJ1-2
V: TRBV11-2
D: TRBD1
size: many

DNA: TGCGCCAGCAGCTTCGAAGGTAGCGGGGGAACAGATACGCAGTATTTT
CDR3: CASSFEGSGGTDTQYF
J: TRBJ2-3
V: TRBV5-1
D: TRBD2
size: many

DNA: TGTGCCAGTGCAGGGACGGGACAAGAGACCCAGTACTTC
CDR3: CASAGTGQETQYF
J: TRBJ2-5
V: TRBV19
D: NA
size: few

DNA: TGTGCCAGCAGATCCCTAGCGGGGGCGCAGTATTTT
CDR3: CASRSLAGAQYF
J: TRBJ2-3
V: TRBV12-3/TRBV12-4
D: TRBD2
size: many

DNA: TGTGCCACCAGCAGAGATCGAGAATGGGACGGGGAGCTGTTTTTT
CDR3: CATSRDREWDGELFF
J: TRBJ2-2
V: TRBV15
D: NA
size: many

DNA: TGTGCCAGCAGATCCCCCATCTCACTCCGTGGGGACACTGAAGCTTTCTTT
CDR3: CASRSPISLRGDTEAFF
J: TRBJ1-1
V: TRBV12-3/TRBV12-4
D: NA
size: NA

DNA: TGTGCCAGCAGCTTCCCCGGGGGGGACCCCTGGCCGTTCTTC
CDR3: CASSFPGGDPWPFF
J: TRBJ2-1
V: TRBV5-6
D: TRBD2
size: few

DNA: TGTGCCAGCAGATTACAGGGGTCGGGAACTGAAGCTTTCTTT
CDR3: CASRLQGSGTEAFF
J: TRBJ1-1
V: TRBV6-5
D: TRBD1
size: few

DNA: TGCGCCAGCAGCGCCATCGGACACCTTAACTATGGCTACACCTTC
CDR3: CASSAIGHLNYGYTF
J: TRBJ1-2
V: TRBV5-1
D: NA
size: many

DNA: TGTGCCAGCAGGGGAGGAGGAAACACCATATATTTT
CDR3: CASRGGGNTIYF
J: TRBJ1-3
V: TRBV12-3/TRBV12-4
D: NA
size: NA

DNA: TGTGCCAGCAGTGGTGGGGCAGGGAACACGCAGTATTTT
CDR3: CASSGGAGNTQYF
J: TRBJ2-3
V: TRBV25-1
D: NA
size: few

DNA: TGTGCCAGCAGGGATTCGGGGCGCATCTCTGGGGCCAACGTCCTGACTTTC
CDR3: CASRDSGRISGANVLTF
J: TRBJ2-6
V: TRBV3-1
D: NA
size: many

DNA: TGTGCCAGCGGGGACAGAAACGAAAAACTGTTTTTT
CDR3: CASGDRNEKLFF
J: TRBJ1-4
V: TRBV6-5
D: TRBD1
size: NA

DNA: TGTGCCAGCAGCGGTATGGCGGGGGGGACCTTCAGTGAGCAGTTCTTC
CDR3: CASSGMAGGTFSEQFF
J: TRBJ2-1
V: TRBV7-2
D: TRBD2
size: NA

DNA: TGTGCCACCAGCAGAGTGGCCGGGGAGCTGTTTTTT
CDR3: CATSRVAGELFF
J: TRBJ2-2
V: TRBV15
D: NA
size: few

DNA: TGTGCCAGCAGCTTAAGGGGACCTCAGCAGTTCTTC
CDR3: CASSLRGPQQFF
J: TRBJ2-1
V: TRBV7-2
D: NA
size: NA

DNA: TGTGCCAGTAGTTGGAAGTGGGAGAGTTCTCCTGAAGCTTTCTTT
CDR3: CASSWKWESSPEAFF
J: TRBJ1-1
V: TRBV19
D: NA
size: few

DNA: TGTGCCAGCAGTTTAAGGGGCCTGGGAGGCGAGCAGTACTTC
CDR3: CASSLRGLGGEQYF
J: TRBJ2-7
V: TRBV12-3/TRBV12-4
D: NA
size: NA

DNA: TGTGCCAGCAGCCAACGGGGAAATCAGCCCCAGCATTTT
CDR3: CASSQRGNQPQHF
J: TRBJ1-5
V: TRBV7-2
D: NA
size: many